The 19 T cell receptor beta chains given below trace back to one sample, sequenced in a study of CD49a tissue-resident CD8 T cells in human skin. Only in-frame clones appear in the TCRdb table, and some are missing; sequencing was by immunoSEQ multiplex PCR. The sample lists about 1,500 clones, 60% to 80% occurring once. The specimen sequenced was CLA- CD8+ effector memory T cells sorted from blood. Source of these receptors: a human donor in good health.

This chain joins TRBV6-1 and TRBJ2-2; D may be TRBD2 (6 bases). The germline V gene encodes CDR1 MNHNS and CDR2 SASEGT. The CDR3 contains 16 residues. Trimming took 1 base from V and 6 from J, leaving 15 bases between them. This CDR3 is CASSEEAGRGAGELFF. CDR3 sequence (DNA): TGTGCCAGCAGTGAAGAGGCAGGGCGCGGGGCCGGGGAGCTGTTTTTT.

The chain recombines TRBV25-1 with TRBJ2-1; tentative D call: TRBD2 (6 bases). The CDR3 sequence is 16 residues long. Trimming shortened V by 5 bases and J by 4 bases, and 18 bases separated the two germline ends. Germline V gene data show CDR1 as MGHDK and CDR2 as SYGVNS. The CDR3: CASSYFESGLYNEQFF. The DNA of the CDR3 is TGTGCCAGCAGTTATTTCGAAAGCGGGCTTTACAATGAGCAGTTCTTC.

CDR3 loop: CASSPTGTGELFF. The CDR3 DNA follows: TGTGCCAGCAGCCCGACAGGGACCGGGGAGCTGTTTTTT. The rearrangement joins TRBV2 to TRBJ2-2; TRBD1 aligns across 7 bases. CDR1 and CDR2 (germline): SNHLY, FYNNEI. CDR3 size: 13 residues. The V and J ends lost 6 bases and 5 bases, in that order; junction bases with no gene match: 3.

The chain combines TRBV7-6 with TRBJ1-3; D gene ambiguous. CDR3 length: 12 residues. Germline V gene sequence: CDR1 SGHVS, CDR2 FNYEAQ. With 6 bases removed from V and 2 bases from J, the gap between germline ends came to 5 bases. The DNA of the CDR3 is TGTGCCAGCAGAACAACTGGAAACACCATATATTTT. Amino acid sequence: CASRTTGNTIYF.

This chain connects TRBV11-2 to TRBJ2-7; D might be TRBD1 (5 bases). The CDR3 runs 15 residues. V lost 0 bases, J lost 1 base, and 10 bases lay in between. Germline CDR1 SGHAT, CDR2 FQNNGV. For the CDR3, the DNA is TGTGCCAGCAGCTTAGATTTAGGGGCTTCCTACGAGCAGTACTTC. Translating it yields CASSLDLGASYEQYF.

The rearrangement joins TRBV27 to TRBJ2-7, with D possibly matching TRBD2 (6 bases). Germline V gene lookup returns CDR1 MNHEY and CDR2 SMNVEV (reference sequence). CDR3 length: 16 residues. The V end lost 4 bases, the J end lost 0 bases, and 16 bases lay between the germline ends. CDR3 region: CASSYRTSLSSYEQYF. The CDR3 DNA reads TGTGCCAGCAGTTATAGAACTAGCTTAAGCTCCTACGAGCAGTACTTC.

J is TRBJ2-1 and V is TRBV11-1; 11 bases are shared with TRBD2. Trimming at V came to 4 bases and at J to 6 bases, leaving 8 bases not matched to a gene. Germline values: CDR1 SGHAT, CDR2 FQDESV (reference sequence). The CDR3 consists of 16 residues. The CDR3 here is CASSSRGLAGGNEQFF. The CDR3, as DNA: TGTGCCAGCAGCTCCCGAGGGCTAGCGGGGGGCAATGAGCAGTTCTTC.

The chain combines TRBV6-4 with TRBJ1-6; D unresolved. The germline CDR1 and CDR2 sequences are MRHNA and SNTAGT. The CDR3 length is 14 residues. Trimming took 0 bases from V and 7 from J, leaving 7 bases between them. The DNA for the CDR3 is TGTGCCAGCAGTGACTCCCCGGAGAATTCACCCCTCCACTTT. Amino acid sequence: CASSDSPENSPLHF.

This clone was seen once. The rearrangement uses TRBV5-5 and TRBJ1-2, with a tentative D call TRBD1 (5 bases). With 0 bases removed from V and 5 bases from J, the gap between germline ends came to 14 bases. The CDR3 has 15 amino acids. Germline lookup yields CDR1 SGHKS and CDR2 YYEKEE (reference sequence). CDR3: CASSLVTDPSYGYTF. Here the CDR3 DNA reads TGTGCCAGCAGCTTGGTGACAGACCCATCGTATGGCTACACCTTC. The complete variable domain, with remaining parts taken from reference TRBV5-5 and TRBJ1-2, reads DAGVTQSPTHLIKTRGQQVTLRCSPISGHKSVSWYQQVLGQGPQFIFQYYEKEERGRGNFPDRFSARQFPNYSSELNVNALLLGDSALYLCASSLVTDPSYGYTFGSGTRLTVV.

For this clone: An end of the junction differs from the germline gene, which may be a read error. The rearrangement uses TRBV25-1 and TRBJ2-1; a possible D gene is TRBD1 (5 bases). The germline V gene has CDR1 MGHDK and CDR2 SYGVNS. CDR3 length equals 12 residues. The CDR3 DNA reads as TGTGCCAGCAGTGAAGAGACAGCCGTCTGGGTCTTC. Protein product: CASSEETAVWVF.

This chain uses TRBV7-3 with TRBJ1-5; the match to TRBD1 covers 10 bases. This CDR3 has 19 amino acids. Germline V lookup: CDR1 SGHTA, CDR2 FQGTGA. J lost 0 bases, V lost 0 bases, and 8 bases had no gene match. CDR3: CASSLTERTGGVSNQPQHF. CDR3 in DNA: TGTGCCAGCAGCTTAACGGAGCGGACAGGGGGGGTTAGCAATCAGCCCCAGCATTTT. The complete variable domain, with remaining parts taken from reference TRBV7-3 and TRBJ1-5, reads GAGVSQTPSNKVTEKGKYVELRCDPISGHTALYWYRQSLGQGPEFLIYFQGTGAADDSGLPNDRFFAVRPEGSVSTLKIQRTERGDSAVYLCASSLTERTGGVSNQPQHFGDGTRLSIL.

The chain recombines TRBV5-1 with TRBJ2-1; 11 nucleotides line up with TRBD2. The CDR3 is made up of 14 amino acids. V was clipped by 6 bases and J by 4 bases; unmatched bases: 3. Germline V gene data show CDR1 as SGHRS and CDR2 as YFSETQ. This chain's CDR3 is CASTLAGGYNEQFF. Written as DNA, the CDR3 is TGCGCCAGCACCTTAGCGGGAGGGTACAATGAGCAGTTCTTC.

This chain joins TRBV2 and TRBJ2-1; maybe TRBD1 (5 bases). The ends were cut back, 11 bases at V and 7 bases at J, with 21 bases in the middle. The CDR3 covers 14 residues. Germline loops: CDR1 SNHLY, CDR2 FYNNEI. This CDR3 reads CALIQGVSENEQFF. The CDR3 region has the DNA TGTGCCCTTATTCAGGGTGTATCCGAGAATGAGCAGTTCTTC. Supplemented by reference TRBV2 and TRBJ2-1, the full variable domain reads EPEVTQTPSHQVTQMGQEVILRCVPISNHLYFYWYRQILGQKVEFLVSFYNNEISEKSEIFDDQFSVERPDGSNFTLKIRSTKLEDSAMYFCALIQGVSENEQFFGPGTRLTVL.

The CDR3 spells CASSPLTPSVLVSGANVLTF. The CDR3 region has the DNA TGCGCCAGCAGCCCTCTAACGCCTAGCGTCCTAGTCTCTGGGGCCAACGTCCTGACTTTC. V usage is TRBV5-1 and J usage is TRBJ2-6; tentative D call: TRBD2 (6 bases). The CDR3 totals 20 residues. The V and J ends lost 4 bases and 0 bases respectively, with 23 bases between them. Germline V gene lookup returns CDR1 SGHRS and CDR2 YFSETQ.

The chain couples TRBV28 to TRBJ2-2, with D possibly being TRBD1 (6 bases). The length of the CDR3 is 15 residues. Trimming stripped 2 bases from V and 10 bases from J, with 17 bases between. CDR1 and CDR2 from the germline V gene are MDHEN and SYDVKM. The chain's CDR3 is CASSLEQGIPVELFF. CDR3 sequence (DNA): TGTGCCAGCAGTTTAGAGCAGGGGATACCGGTGGAGCTGTTTTTT.

The chain combines TRBV9 with TRBJ1-5; a weak D match, TRBD1 (5 bases). The CDR3 extends over 13 amino acids. V shed 3 bases and J shed 6 bases, with 10 bases lying between them. CDR1 SGDLS and CDR2 YYNGEE come from the germline V gene. DNA of the CDR3: TGTGCCAGCAGCGCTGGGGGGACTCAGCCCCAGCATTTT. As protein: CASSAGGTQPQHF. Full variable domain (missing parts from reference TRBV9 and TRBJ1-5): DSGVTQTPKHLITATGQRVTLRCSPRSGDLSVYWYQQSLDQGLQFLIQYYNGEERAKGNILERFSAQQFPDLHSELNLSSLELGDSALYFCASSAGGTQPQHFGDGTRLSIL.

Points on this clone: It is likely a read error: a sequence one base away is far more abundant. Other DNA sequences in this sample translate to the same CDR3. This chain connects TRBV5-6 to TRBJ2-7; 7 bases match TRBD2. With V trimmed by 4 bases and J by 2 bases, 9 bases remained unmatched. Germline V gene lookup returns CDR1 SGHDT and CDR2 YYEEEE. The CDR3 covers 15 residues. CDR3: CASSQELAGAYEQYF. The CDR3 DNA follows: TGTGCCAGCAGCCAAGAACTGGCGGGGGCCTACGAGCAGTACTTC.

The rearrangement links TRBV7-9 to TRBJ2-5; maybe TRBD2 (6 bases). The CDR3 has 15 residues. Looked up from germline, CDR1 is SEHNR and CDR2 is FQNEAQ (reference sequence). V gave up 6 bases and J gave up 0 bases, with 14 bases separating them. For the CDR3, the DNA is TGTGCCAGCAGTTCCACACGGGACTACCAAGAGACCCAGTACTTC. Translating gives CASSSTRDYQETQYF. The entire variable domain, with the rest obtained from reference TRBV7-9 and TRBJ2-5, is as follows: DTGVSQNPRHKITKRGQNVTFRCDPISEHNRLYWYRQTLGQGPEFLTYFQNEAQLEKSRLLSDRFSAERPKGSFSTLEIQRTEQGDSAMYLCASSSTRDYQETQYFGPGTRLLVL.

The V gene is TRBV7-2, the J gene TRBJ2-3, with TRBD2 identical over 9 bases. The CDR3 spans 16 residues. Germline V gene sequence: CDR1 SGHTA, CDR2 FQGNSA. V was pared by 5 bases and J by 2 bases, with 8 bases of the junction left unmatched. This CDR3 is CASSPWTSDNTDTQYF. The DNA for the CDR3 is TGTGCCAGCAGCCCGTGGACTAGCGACAACACAGATACGCAGTATTTT.